The 18 T cell receptor beta chains in this list originate from one sample, sequenced in a study of blood T cell repertoires in COVID-19. Assay: immunoSEQ multiplex PCR; the TCRdb copy retains only in-frame clones and omits some. There are roughly 26,000 clones in the sample; around 95% occur only once, and 3.5% to 5% lies in the top ten. The sample comprised peripheral blood. These receptors all come from a human donor with active COVID-19. The donor label of this sample is uncertain.

The genes are TRBV5-4 and TRBJ2-2; TRBD2 aligns across 7 bases. CDR3 length equals 16 residues. Germline CDR1 SGHNT, CDR2 YYREEE (reference sequence). J was trimmed by 5 bases and V by 4 bases; bases with no gene match: 11. Here the CDR3 DNA reads TGTGCCAGCAGCCTCTTTCGGGGGGAAGGTACCGGGGAGCTGTTTTTT. Translation: CASSLFRGEGTGELFF.

The chain recombines TRBV28 with TRBJ2-7, with D possibly matching TRBD1 (6 bases). There are 19 residues in the CDR3. Germline loops: CDR1 MDHEN, CDR2 SYDVKM. The V end was cut by 1 base, the J end by 3 bases, with 25 bases between. The CDR3 nucleotides are TGTGCCAGCAGTTTATTTGGCTGGGATAACCTGGACAGAAACTACGAGCAGTACTTC. Protein product: CASSLFGWDNLDRNYEQYF.

The chain recombines TRBV12-3 or TRBV12-4 with TRBJ2-5; D may be TRBD2 (5 bases). V was trimmed by 4 bases and J by 5 bases, leaving 11 bases between them. This CDR3 contains 13 residues. The CDR3 sequence: CASSYGVRETQYF. CDR3 coding DNA: TGTGCCAGCAGTTACGGGGTGAGGGAGACCCAGTACTTC.

The chain joins TRBV5-5 to TRBJ1-5; D might be TRBD1 (6 bases). The V end was cut by 4 bases, the J end by 5 bases, with 16 bases between. Germline V gene lookup returns CDR1 SGHKS and CDR2 YYEKEE (reference sequence). The CDR3 is 15 amino acids. In DNA form, the CDR3 reads TGTGCCAGCAGCCTACGCCCGGACAGTTATCAGCCCCAGCATTTT. As protein: CASSLRPDSYQPQHF.

The chain is built from TRBV7-9 and TRBJ2-1; 7 nucleotides line up with TRBD1. The CDR3 is 13 residues long. Germline V gives CDR1 SEHNR, CDR2 FQNEAQ (reference sequence). V gave up 3 bases and J gave up 6 bases; unmatched junction bases: 2. As DNA, the CDR3 is TGTGCCAGCAGCTTGGGACAGAGCAATGAGCAGTTCTTC. Amino acid sequence: CASSLGQSNEQFF. Variable domain in full (rest from reference TRBV7-9 and TRBJ2-1): DTGVSQNPRHKITKRGQNVTFRCDPISEHNRLYWYRQTLGQGPEFLTYFQNEAQLEKSRLLSDRFSAERPKGSFSTLEIQRTEQGDSAMYLCASSLGQSNEQFFGPGTRLTVL.

V gene TRBV9 combines with J gene TRBJ1-1, with D possibly matching TRBD1 (6 bases). This CDR3 is built from 16 residues. The germline CDR1 and CDR2 sequences are SGDLS and YYNGEE. Trimming shortened V by 5 bases and J by 4 bases, and 21 bases separated the two germline ends. The CDR3 loop is CASSPHRGGQGTEAFF. DNA of the CDR3: TGTGCCAGCAGTCCTCATCGGGGGGGGCAGGGCACTGAAGCTTTCTTT.

V is TRBV10-3 and J is TRBJ2-2; 11 bases are a match to TRBD2. Germline V gene data show CDR1 as ENHRY and CDR2 as SYGVKD. With 7 bases clipped from V and 0 bases from J, the junction kept 4 bases outside the gene matches. The CDR3 contains 16 residues. The CDR3: CAINHSGGANTGELFF. CDR3 in DNA: TGTGCCATCAACCATAGCGGGGGGGCGAACACCGGGGAGCTGTTTTTT.

The rearrangement links TRBV24-1 to TRBJ2-6, with D unclear. CDR1 is KGHDR and CDR2 is SFDVKD in the germline V gene. This CDR3 is 14 amino acids long. The V and J ends lost 4 bases and 3 bases respectively, with 6 bases between them. Written as DNA, the CDR3 is TGTGCCACCAGTGAACCGCGTGGGGCCAACGTCCTGACTTTC. Amino acids: CATSEPRGANVLTF.

This chain links TRBV6-5 with TRBJ1-3; D is unresolved. The CDR3 is made up of 14 amino acids. V was clipped by 6 bases and J by 0 bases, with 9 bases between them. Germline CDR1 and CDR2: MNHEY and SVGAGI. The CDR3 sequence: CASSSGSSGNTIYF. As DNA, the CDR3 is TGTGCCAGCAGCTCGGGGAGCTCTGGAAACACCATATATTTT.

The chain employs TRBV5-1 and TRBJ2-3, with 12 bases that match TRBD2. This CDR3 has 16 residues. With V trimmed by 0 bases and J by 4 bases, 3 bases remained unmatched. CDR1 SGHRS and CDR2 YFSETQ come from the germline V gene. CDR3 in DNA: TGCGCCAGCAGCTTGGGGACTAGCGGGAATGCAGATACGCAGTATTTT. Its translation is CASSLGTSGNADTQYF.

V usage is TRBV20-1 and J usage is TRBJ1-2; 10 bases are shared with TRBD1. From germline, CDR1 is DFQATT and CDR2 SNEGSKA (reference sequence). The junction had 11 bases not matched to a gene; V was cut back by 3 bases and J by 7 bases. There are 15 residues in the CDR3. The CDR3 DNA reads as TGCAGTGCTAGTGTACCGGGACAGGGGTTCTTTGGCTACACCTTC. It translates to CSASVPGQGFFGYTF.

The V and J genes are TRBV6-5 and TRBJ2-1, with 11 bases fitting TRBD2. Germline trimming cut 5 bases from V and 7 bases from J; bases unmatched to any gene: 4. Germline V CDR1 and CDR2: MNHEY, SVGAGI. CDR3 length: 14 residues. The CDR3 loop is CASSMTSGENEQFF. CDR3 DNA: TGTGCCAGCAGTATGACTAGCGGGGAGAATGAGCAGTTCTTC.

By frequency in the sample, this clone is medium-sized (0.01 to 0.1%). This chain connects TRBV11-2 to TRBJ2-1, with a weak D call TRBD1 (6 bases). Germline V lookup: CDR1 SGHAT, CDR2 FQNNGV. V gave up 5 bases and J gave up 7 bases, with 18 bases separating them. The CDR3 is 15 amino acids. CDR3 in DNA: TGTGCCAGCAGCCCTTGGGACATACCAGGGAATGAGCAGTTCTTC. Translated, it gives CASSPWDIPGNEQFF.

The gene calls are TRBV19 and TRBJ2-5; 7 bases agree with TRBD2. The CDR3 sequence is 17 residues long. Germline lookup yields CDR1 LNHDA and CDR2 SQIVND (reference sequence). With V trimmed by 6 bases and J by 1 base, 14 bases remained unmatched. The CDR3 protein is CASSKNPFLAVQETQYF. The CDR3 nucleotides are TGTGCCAGTAGCAAAAATCCCTTCCTAGCGGTCCAAGAGACCCAGTACTTC.

The J gene is TRBJ1-2, the V gene TRBV5-1; no definite D call. CDR3 length equals 13 residues. Germline values: CDR1 SGHRS, CDR2 YFSETQ. The V end was cut by 4 bases, the J end by 8 bases, with 15 bases between. The chain's CDR3 is CASSTWTAGGYTF. The DNA of the CDR3 is TGCGCCAGCAGCACATGGACCGCGGGAGGCTACACCTTC.

This clone was counted a single time. The gene calls are TRBV6-5 and TRBJ1-6; a weak D match, TRBD1 (5 bases). Germline lookup yields CDR1 MNHEY and CDR2 SVGAGI. This CDR3 comprises 14 residues. V gave up 0 bases and J gave up 9 bases, with 9 bases separating them. CDR3 sequence (DNA): TGTGCCAGCAGTTACTCGACAGCCTTTTCACCCCTCCACTTT. Protein product: CASSYSTAFSPLHF.

The CDR3 DNA follows: TGTGCCAGTAGTAAGGGGACTAGCGGAACTACTAGCACAGATACGCAGTATTTT. Its translation: CASSKGTSGTTSTDTQYF. This chain uses TRBV19 with TRBJ2-3; the match to TRBD2 covers 11 bases. The CDR3 spans 18 residues. Looked up from germline, CDR1 is LNHDA and CDR2 is SQIVND (reference sequence). V shed 4 bases, J shed 0 bases, and the junction held 9 bases outside the gene matches.

The chain employs TRBV6-5 and TRBJ1-4; TRBD1 matches 8 bases. Trimming at V came to 4 bases and at J to 8 bases, leaving 9 bases not matched to a gene. Germline values: CDR1 MNHEY, CDR2 SVGAGI. This CDR3 has 15 amino acids. This chain's CDR3 is CASSSGWTGREKLFF. DNA of the CDR3: TGTGCCAGCAGTTCCGGCTGGACAGGGAGGGAAAAACTGTTTTTT.